Sequencing of this T cell receptor (beta chain) was carried out in a study of T cells in Graves' hyperthyroidism and ophthalmopathy. This clonotype has ten or more counts. The investigators amplified TCR beta CDR3 regions from RNA transcripts. The primer set for the first-round RT-PCR of the TCR CDR3 was HTBI. TCRdb re-derived calls from the multiplex PCR reads in MiXCR, one entry per CDR3 protein. Of fewer than 550,000 distinct CDR3 sequences in the sample, around 22% were seen once. Germline trimming cut 5 bases from V and 3 bases from J; bases unmatched to any gene: 10. Germline CDR1 and CDR2: MNHEY and SVGEGT. CDR3 length: 15 amino acids.

This receptor was taken from a woman in her 30s with Graves' ophthalmopathy. This chain joins TRBV6-2 or TRBV6-3 and TRBJ2-7; 7 bases fit TRBD2. The sample taken for sequencing was blood. The CDR3 nucleotides read TGTGCCAGCAGTCCAGAATCCGGGGGGAGCTACGAGCAGTACTTC. This encodes CASSPESGGSYEQYF.